One and the same sample provided the 13 T cell receptor beta chains below, sequenced in a study of control samples from healthy donors and cancer patients. The protocol was immunoSEQ multiplex PCR, while the TCRdb copy is restricted to in-frame clones and leaves out a portion. The data contain under 20,000 clones, around 86% of them seen just once; the ten biggest clones take up 11%. The sample was PBMCs. The source of these receptors is a woman in her 70s with colorectal cancer.

The chain joins TRBV11-3 to TRBJ2-5; D possibly corresponds to TRBD2 (6 bases). The V end lost 5 bases, the J end lost 5 bases, and 24 bases lay between the germline ends. CDR3 length: 17 amino acids. Germline values: CDR1 SGHNT, CDR2 YENEEA. CDR3 amino acids: CASSPTGGRGSGETQYF. The DNA of the CDR3 is TGTGCCAGCAGCCCCACCGGGGGTAGGGGTTCGGGGGAGACCCAGTACTTC.

The rearrangement joins TRBV10-3 to TRBJ1-1; D perhaps matches TRBD1 (6 bases). This CDR3 has 15 residues. Germline V gene sequence: CDR1 ENHRY, CDR2 SYGVKD. V lost 2 bases, J lost 4 bases, and 14 bases lay in between. CDR3 region: CAISEAGGGGTEAFF. The CDR3 region has the DNA TGTGCCATCAGTGAGGCGGGGGGCGGGGGCACTGAAGCTTTCTTT.

Concerning this clone: A read error may account for a junction end that differs from germline. The V call is TRBV10-3, the J call TRBJ1-2, with D possibly matching TRBD1 (5 bases). The germline V gene has CDR1 ENHRY and CDR2 SYGVKD. The CDR3 runs to 14 residues. The CDR3 is CAINEGRDGYGYTF. The CDR3 coding sequence is TGTGCCATCAATGAGGGGCGGGACGGCTATGGCTACACCTTC.

The rearrangement joins TRBV9 to TRBJ1-6, with D uncertain. The V end was cut by 2 bases, the J end by 7 bases, with 4 bases between. Germline V gene sequence: CDR1 SGDLS, CDR2 YYNGEE. CDR3 length: 12 amino acids. CDR3 loop: CASSVGNSPLHF. The CDR3 DNA reads TGTGCCAGCAGCGTGGGGAATTCACCCCTCCACTTT.

The chain links TRBV5-6 to TRBJ1-1, with D possibly matching TRBD1 (5 bases). Germline CDR1 is SGHDT and CDR2 is YYEEEE. Trimming pared 6 bases from V and 1 base from J, leaving 19 bases between. CDR3 length: 16 residues. The CDR3 is CASTSRGSFGNTEAFF. The CDR3 DNA sequence: TGTGCCAGCACCTCCCGGGGGTCCTTCGGGAACACTGAAGCTTTCTTT.

The CDR3 sequence: CASSLSSATSYNEQFF. The CDR3, as DNA: TGCGCCAGCAGCCTCTCTAGCGCCACCTCCTACAATGAGCAGTTCTTC. The chain uses TRBV4-1 and TRBJ2-1, with a weak D call TRBD2 (6 bases). This CDR3 spans 16 amino acids. V was trimmed by 4 bases and J by 0 bases, leaving 13 bases between them. Germline loops: CDR1 MGHRA, CDR2 YSYEKL.

V and J are TRBV7-6 and TRBJ2-2; 9 bases map to TRBD1. Germline CDR1 SGHVS, CDR2 FNYEAQ. Trimming removed 5 bases from V and 6 bases from J; junction bases left unmatched: 16. The CDR3 is 18 residues long. In nucleotides, the CDR3 is TGTGCCAGCAGCCCCAGAATTTATTCGGGACAGGGTGCCGGGGAGCTGTTTTTT. It translates to CASSPRIYSGQGAGELFF.

V is TRBV4-1 and J is TRBJ2-1; 11 nucleotides align to TRBD1. This CDR3 has 15 residues. Germline CDR1 MGHRA, CDR2 YSYEKL. J gave up 7 bases and V 4 bases, and 6 bases lay outside the gene matches. CDR3 amino acids: CASSLGQGARNEQFF. CDR3 sequence (DNA): TGCGCCAGCAGCCTTGGACAGGGGGCAAGGAATGAGCAGTTCTTC.

The V gene is TRBV6-2 or TRBV6-3, the J gene TRBJ2-4; maybe TRBD2 (5 bases). Looked up from germline, CDR1 is MNHEY and CDR2 is SVGEGT. The CDR3 runs 17 residues. Trimming stripped 2 bases from V and 0 bases from J, with 14 bases between. CDR3 residues: CASSYPPERLAKNIQYF. CDR3 bases: TGTGCCAGCAGTTACCCCCCGGAGCGGCTAGCCAAAAACATTCAGTACTTC.

This chain connects TRBV6-2 or TRBV6-3 to TRBJ2-7, with 7 bases matching TRBD1. Germline V gene data show CDR1 as MNHEY and CDR2 as SVGEGT. V lost 5 bases to trimming and J lost 2 bases; unmatched junction nucleotides: 9. The CDR3 is 15 residues long. CDR3 sequence (DNA): TGTGCCAGCAGTCGGAGGACAGGATCTACCTACGAGCAGTACTTC. It encodes CASSRRTGSTYEQYF.

The chain has TRBV14 and TRBJ2-2, with D possibly being TRBD1 or TRBD2 (6 bases each). V gave up 4 bases and J gave up 4 bases, with 13 bases separating them. The germline gives CDR1 SGHDN, CDR2 FVKESK. This CDR3 has 15 amino acids. The CDR3 loop is CASSRIKGGTGELFF. CDR3 coding DNA: TGTGCCAGCAGCCGGATCAAGGGGGGCACCGGGGAGCTGTTTTTT.

The chain is built from TRBV6-5 and TRBJ2-1, with TRBD1 matching over 8 bases. This CDR3 has 13 residues. J lost 12 bases, V lost 2 bases, and 6 bases had no gene match. The germline V gene encodes CDR1 MNHEY and CDR2 SVGAGI. The CDR3 coding sequence is TGTGCCAGCAGTTACAATCCAGGGGGCCGGCAGTTCTTC. This codes for CASSYNPGGRQFF.

The V call is TRBV29-1, the J call TRBJ1-2; possibly TRBD1 for D (5 bases). Germline V gene sequence: CDR1 SQVTM, CDR2 ANQGSEA. The CDR3 is 12 amino acids. The V end lost 3 bases, the J end lost 8 bases, and 13 bases lay between the germline ends. CDR3 in DNA: TGCAGCGTTGACGGGGGAGTACAGGGCTACACCTTC. The encoded protein is CSVDGGVQGYTF. Full variable domain (missing parts from reference TRBV29-1 and TRBJ1-2): SAVISQKPSRDICQRGTSLTIQCQVDSQVTMMFWYRQQPGQSLTLIATANQGSEATYESGFVIDKFPISRPNLTFSTLTVSNMSPEDSSIYLCSVDGGVQGYTFGSGTRLTVV.